Listed below are T cell receptor beta chains from one sample, sequenced in a study of OX40 agonist ivuxolimab in advanced cancers. TCRdb's table, derived via immunoSEQ multiplex PCR, lists solely in-frame clones and lacks some. The sample holds roughly 65,000 clones; 80% to 85% are singletons and the top ten take approximately 11%. Sequenced here: CD4+ or CD8+ T cells sorted from blood, sampled in a trial of the OX40 agonist ivuxolimab. The receptors shown here come from an adult with an advanced solid tumor such as melanoma, head and neck, liver or kidney cancer. The CDR3 runs from the conserved cysteine through the conserved F or W. Each record gives: J gene, V gene, D gene, clone size, CDR3 protein, CDR3 DNA. D genes are given only for firm matches. Size values are once, few and many counts, or a class for expanded clones, and some rows have none.

>TRBJ2-5|TRBV2|TRBD1|once
CASRETGSETQYF
TGTGCCAGCAGGGAGACAGGGTCAGAGACCCAGTACTTC
>TRBJ1-1|TRBV5-1|TRBD1|-
CASSLGDSVGTEAFF
TGCGCCAGCAGCTTGGGGGACAGCGTTGGGACTGAAGCTTTCTTT
>TRBJ2-7|TRBV5-4|TRBD1|-
CASSSGTGGSEQYF
TGTGCCAGCAGCTCCGGGACAGGGGGCAGCGAGCAGTACTTC
>TRBJ2-5|TRBV29-1|-|once
CSVEGTGASGETQYF
TGCAGCGTTGAAGGAACGGGGGCCTCCGGGGAGACCCAGTACTTC
>TRBJ1-4|TRBV27|TRBD1|-
CASSPGTGGREKLFF
TGTGCCAGCAGCCCCGGGACAGGGGGCCGTGAAAAACTGTTTTTT
>TRBJ1-1|TRBV11-2|TRBD1|-
CASSSPRQGVSSEAFF
TGTGCCAGCAGCTCTCCCAGACAGGGGGTGTCCTCTGAAGCTTTCTTT
>TRBJ2-7|TRBV18|-|few
CASSPRTNLLEQYF
TGTGCCAGCTCACCCAGGACCAACCTTCTCGAGCAGTACTTC
>TRBJ1-1|TRBV7-2|-|-
CASSLGGALNTEAFF
TGTGCCAGCAGCTTGGGGGGGGCACTAAACACTGAAGCTTTCTTT
>TRBJ1-2|TRBV7-9|-|once
CASSLRSYGYTF
TGTGCCAGCAGCTTACGCAGCTATGGCTACACCTTC
>TRBJ1-1|TRBV4-1|-|-
CASSQQKTIIGGRTTEAFF
TGCGCCAGCAGCCAACAAAAAACGATAATCGGTGGGCGGACCACTGAAGCTTTCTTT
>TRBJ1-4|TRBV5-6|-|once
CASSLVAGMNEKLFF
TGTGCCAGCAGCTTGGTGGCGGGGATGAATGAAAAACTGTTTTTT
>TRBJ2-7|TRBV4-1|-|-
CASSHVGGALSYEQYF
TGCGCCAGCAGCCATGTGGGGGGCGCCCTCTCCTACGAGCAGTACTTC
>TRBJ2-3|TRBV9|TRBD2|-
CASSVMGGGPGDTQYF
TGTGCCAGCAGCGTAATGGGGGGAGGGCCAGGGGATACGCAGTATTTT
>TRBJ2-5|TRBV5-4|-|-
CASSLGGRAETQYF
TGTGCCAGCAGCTTGGGGGGGCGAGCAGAGACCCAGTACTTC
>TRBJ2-2|TRBV19|TRBD1|few
CASSIVSAGGSGELFF
TGTGCCAGTAGTATAGTATCGGCAGGGGGCAGCGGGGAGCTGTTTTTT
>TRBJ2-5|TRBV12-5|TRBD2|once
CASGLVRPSGQETQYF
TGTGCTAGTGGTTTGGTACGTCCTAGCGGACAAGAGACCCAGTACTTC
>TRBJ1-3|TRBV9|TRBD1|-
CASSGSRDRENTIYF
TGTGCCAGCAGCGGATCTCGGGACAGGGAAAACACCATATATTTT
>TRBJ2-4|TRBV2|-|-
CASSDRTVAKNIQYF
TGTGCCAGCAGTGACAGAACAGTAGCCAAAAACATTCAGTACTTC
>TRBJ1-2|TRBV6-5|-|-
CASSYSPQSNYGYTF
TGTGCCAGCAGTTACTCCCCCCAGTCGAACTATGGCTACACCTTC
>TRBJ2-2|TRBV5-4|TRBD1|-
CASSQGTGEAGELFF
TGTGCCAGCAGCCAAGGGACAGGGGAAGCCGGGGAGCTGTTTTTT
>TRBJ2-3|TRBV5-5|-|-
CASSQGLGGDTQYF
TGTGCCAGCAGCCAAGGACTCGGTGGGGATACGCAGTATTTT
>TRBJ1-1|TRBV5-1|-|-
CASSLGQYITEAFF
TGCGCCAGCAGCTTGGGACAGTATATAACTGAAGCTTTCTTT
>TRBJ2-1|TRBV6-1|TRBD2|-
CASSVGKHYGTSGTNEQFF
TGTGCCAGCAGTGTGGGGAAACATTACGGAACTAGCGGAACCAATGAGCAGTTCTTC
>TRBJ2-1|TRBV5-3|TRBD2|-
CARSSGLAGGPFHNEQFF
TGTGCCAGAAGCTCGGGACTAGCGGGAGGGCCCTTTCACAATGAGCAGTTCTTC
>TRBJ2-3|TRBV7-2|-|-
CASSLAGASATDTQYF
TGTGCCAGCAGCTTAGCCGGGGCTAGCGCCACAGATACGCAGTATTTT
>TRBJ2-7|TRBV2|-|once
CASTASPYEQYF
TGTGCCAGCACCGCGTCCCCCTACGAGCAGTACTTC
>TRBJ2-7|TRBV27|TRBD1|-
CASTYLSGQGIYEQYF
TGTGCCAGCACTTACCTATCCGGACAGGGGATCTACGAGCAGTACTTC
>TRBJ1-1|TRBV27|-|-
CASSLSFNGNTEAFF
TGTGCCAGCAGTTTATCCTTCAACGGGAACACTGAAGCTTTCTTT
>TRBJ1-1|TRBV30|-|-
CAWSKGGTEAFF
TGTGCCTGGAGCAAGGGGGGGACTGAAGCTTTCTTT
>TRBJ2-3|TRBV9|TRBD2|-
CASSVGASGGWGDTQYF
TGTGCCAGCAGCGTAGGGGCTAGCGGGGGATGGGGAGATACGCAGTATTTT
>TRBJ2-3|TRBV5-1|TRBD1|few
CASSLGPGQATDTQYF
TGCGCCAGCAGCTTGGGTCCGGGACAGGCCACAGATACGCAGTATTTT
>TRBJ1-2|TRBV29-1|TRBD1|-
CSVEEGQSYGYTF
TGCAGCGTTGAAGAGGGACAGTCCTATGGCTACACCTTC
>TRBJ1-2|TRBV15|TRBD1|-
CATRETGGRGYTF
TGTGCCACCAGGGAAACAGGGGGCCGTGGCTACACCTTC
>TRBJ2-6|TRBV7-2|TRBD1|-
CASSFTGAGANVLTF
TGTGCCAGCAGCTTCACAGGGGCTGGGGCCAACGTCCTGACTTTC
>TRBJ2-3|TRBV7-9|TRBD1|-
CASSPGQDSSTDTQYF
TGTGCCAGCAGCCCAGGACAGGACTCTAGCACAGATACGCAGTATTTT
>TRBJ2-5|TRBV28|TRBD2|-
CASSSQGLAVGETQYF
TGTGCCAGCAGTTCCCAGGGACTAGCGGTTGGGGAGACCCAGTACTTC
>TRBJ2-5|TRBV2|TRBD2|-
CASSPGLAETQYF
TGTGCCAGCAGTCCCGGACTAGCAGAGACCCAGTACTTC
>TRBJ1-1|TRBV9|TRBD1|few
CASSVGGGQGQAFF
TGTGCCAGCAGCGTAGGAGGGGGACAGGGACAAGCTTTCTTT
>TRBJ1-6|TRBV6-5|-|-
CASTKGDNSPLHF
TGTGCCAGCACTAAGGGAGACAATTCACCCCTCCACTTT
>TRBJ2-1|TRBV7-8|TRBD2|-
CASSDGTSGANEQFF
TGTGCCAGCAGCGACGGGACTAGCGGGGCAAATGAGCAGTTCTTC
>TRBJ1-1|TRBV14|-|-
CASSQSISTEAFF
TGTGCCAGCAGCCAAAGCATCAGCACTGAAGCTTTCTTT
>TRBJ1-2|TRBV19|TRBD1|-
CASSSYEGQSIAGYTF
TGTGCCAGTAGTTCCTACGAGGGACAGTCTATTGCTGGCTACACCTTC
>TRBJ2-5|TRBV2|TRBD1|-
CASSKLTGLGETQYF
TGTGCCAGCAGTAAATTGACAGGGCTAGGAGAGACCCAGTACTTC
>TRBJ2-3|TRBV4-2|-|-
CASSQLSDWTDTQYF
TGTGCCAGCAGCCAATTGAGCGATTGGACAGATACGCAGTATTTT
>TRBJ2-1|TRBV5-6|-|-
CASSSWVVYNEQFF
TGTGCCAGCAGCTCCTGGGTGGTGTACAATGAGCAGTTCTTC
>TRBJ1-4|TRBV7-2|-|-
CASSLVPGPNEKLFF
TGTGCCAGCAGCTTAGTCCCGGGACCCAATGAAAAACTGTTTTTT
>TRBJ1-6|TRBV27|-|-
CASTPAEGLDSPLHF
TGTGCCAGCACCCCCGCGGAAGGTTTAGATTCACCCCTCCACTTT
>TRBJ1-3|TRBV18|-|-
CASSLLSGPGNTIYF
TGTGCCAGCTCACTTCTCTCGGGGCCTGGAAACACCATATATTTT
>TRBJ2-3|TRBV7-3|TRBD2|-
CASSLGLAASTDTQYF
TGTGCCAGCAGCTTAGGACTAGCGGCTAGCACAGATACGCAGTATTTT
>TRBJ2-3|TRBV19|TRBD2|-
CASNTQLAGSDTQYF
TGTGCCAGTAACACCCAGCTAGCGGGATCCGATACGCAGTATTTT
>TRBJ2-1|TRBV5-4|TRBD2|-
CASSWGLAGGANEQFF
TGTGCCAGCAGCTGGGGACTAGCGGGAGGGGCGAATGAGCAGTTCTTC